This T cell receptor (beta chain) is from a study of T cell repertoires in aging, cancer and after chemotherapy. Overall study results and limits: Across the chemotherapy interval, each cancer cohort showed higher median generation probability, suggesting thymic rebound. Compared with age-matched healthy donors, untreated hematological or solid cancer patients showed higher blood TCR clonality. In cancer patients, declining TCR diversity with age involved lost richness and lost evenness.

Amplification of TCR beta used genomic DNA extracted from peripheral blood. Multiplex touch-down PCR with TRB-A/B primers amplified rearranged V-D-J TRB sequences. TCRdb re-called the multiplex PCR reads through MiXCR, storing one row per CDR3 protein. Among about 11,000 distinct CDR3 sequences listed, approximately 29% were seen once. This clonotype ranks as medium-sized. Its antigen is unidentified. The CDR3 covers 16 residues. With V trimmed by 6 bases and J by 0 bases, 7 bases remained unmatched. CDR1 is MNHEY and CDR2 is SVGEGT in the germline V gene. The chain links TRBV6-2 or TRBV6-3 to TRBJ2-2; 7 bases match TRBD1. Sample: blood. The receptor comes from a human donor in good health. The donor label of this sample is uncertain. The CDR3 DNA reads TGTGCCAGCAGGCGACTTGGACAGGCGAACACCGGGGAGCTGTTTTTT. This translates into CASRRLGQANTGELFF.